This TCR beta chain was obtained from a study of CD4+ T cells in melanoma (dated by TCRdb to between 2022 and 2023). About the study as a whole: Neoantigen-specific CD4+ T cells in human melanoma were what the study investigated. Here is what the overall study found, with its caveats: Neoantigen-specific CD4+ T cells were reported to be correlated with the function of CD8+ T cells, macrophages and B cells. Diverse differentiation states were reported to be shown by neoantigen-specific CD4+ T cells in melanoma.

Inclusive of the bounding cysteine and phenylalanine, the CDR3 is 12 residues long. Only CDR3 DNA is held: 36 bases, read in frame from base 1. Comment on this clone: Its antigen is unknown. Per-base quality was not reported, and no clone a single base away is much larger than it.

Patients with melanoma were used as donors. Libraries were constructed by the immunoSEQ multiplex PCR assay. This immuneACCESS table, as held by TCRdb, lists in-frame sequences with V and J called but not all clones. Of the missing ones, under half trace to an unresolved V gene in checked studies; the others have no known cause. For this sample there are approximately 110,000 clones; around 93% appear just once. The ten largest clones take up roughly 3.5% of the sample. The specimen sequenced was peripheral blood. The source of this sequence is a human donor with melanoma. The chain uses TRBV21-1 and TRBJ1-2. TRBV21-1 is annotated as a pseudogene. The CDR3 protein sequence reads: CASSNLGGGYTF. The nucleotide sequence reads as follows: TGTGCCAGCAGCAACCTTGGGGGGGGGTACACCTTC.